A single sample is the source of the 18 T cell receptor beta chains below, sequenced in a study of T-cell reconstitution after alpha-beta-depleted transplantation in children (dated by TCRdb to about 2016). This specimen's treatment or condition label, interpreted: allogeneic hematopoietic cell transplantation with graft depleted of TCRalphabeta T cells and CD19 B cells. Library preparation used PCR. Sequenced on an Illumina HiSeq 2500. TCR libraries were prepared with molecular barcoding, using unique molecular identifiers to normalize TCRbeta repertoire quantification. TCRdb passed the public sequencing reads through fastp at Q25 and MiXCR, retaining productive beta sequences. CDR3 protein sequences are deduplicated, and each keeps its most common genes and DNA. The sample table records hundreds of thousands of distinct CDR3 sequences; under 15% of these occur just once. 0.79% of the sample belongs to the ten largest clones.

This specimen consisted of PBMCs, obtained before TCRalphabeta/CD19-depleted stem cell transplant. These receptors were taken from a girl aged 2 to 10 with congenital amegakaryocytic thrombocytopenia, due to receive a stem cell transplant.

This clonotype was observed at least ten times. V usage is TRBV20-1 and J usage is TRBJ2-7; 7 positions match TRBD2. The germline V gene encodes CDR1 DFQATT and CDR2 SNEGSKA (reference sequence). V was pared by 1 base and J by 2 bases, with 8 bases of the junction left unmatched. The CDR3 runs 15 residues. The CDR3 sequence: CSARVPGLPTYEQYF. The CDR3 bases are TGCAGTGCTAGAGTCCCGGGACTACCTACCTACGAGCAGTACTTC.

The chain couples TRBV7-9 to TRBJ2-7, with D possibly matching TRBD2 (5 bases). The ends were cut back, 8 bases at V and 2 bases at J, with 16 bases in the middle. This CDR3 is built from 14 residues. The germline CDR1 and CDR2 sequences are SEHNR and FQNEAQ (reference sequence). CDR3 region: CASGMLGEAYEQYF. CDR3 bases: TGTGCCAGCGGAATGCTGGGAGAAGCCTACGAGCAGTACTTC. The whole variable domain, filled in from reference TRBV7-9 and TRBJ2-7, reads DTGVSQNPRHKITKRGQNVTFRCDPISEHNRLYWYRQTLGQGPEFLTYFQNEAQLEKSRLLSDRFSAERPKGSFSTLEIQRTEQGDSAMYLCASGMLGEAYEQYFGPGTRLTVT.

This clonotype was counted a few times. The rearrangement uses TRBV7-9 and TRBJ2-1; D might be TRBD1 (6 bases). CDR3 size: 12 residues. Trimming removed 7 bases from V and 10 bases from J, with 14 bases in between. Germline CDR1 reads SEHNR; CDR2 reads FQNEAQ (reference sequence). CDR3 loop: CASIPQGSEQFF. The CDR3 coding sequence is TGTGCCAGCATACCCCAGGGGTCCGAGCAGTTCTTC.

This clonotype was observed at least ten times. The chain links TRBV29-1 to TRBJ2-7; D is possibly TRBD2 (5 bases). Trimming left V 5 bases short and J 3 bases short, with 11 bases between. CDR1 and CDR2 (germline): SQVTM, ANQGSEA. This CDR3 has 12 amino acids. In nucleotides, the CDR3 is TGCAGCGTTTGGACTCGCGACTACGAGCAGTACTTC. Translation gives CSVWTRDYEQYF.

This clonotype was recorded a few times. The V call is TRBV3-1, the J call TRBJ2-3, with 8 bases aligning to TRBD2. The germline gives CDR1 LGHDT, CDR2 YNNKEL (reference sequence). This CDR3 has 19 amino acids. The trim removed 4 bases at V and 1 base at J, leaving 16 bases unmatched. DNA for the CDR3: TGTGCCAGCAGCCCACGTCCCCTAGCGGGTCTCCTGGGCACAGATACGCAGTATTTT. Translation gives CASSPRPLAGLLGTDTQYF.

The chain employs TRBV7-6 and TRBJ2-2; D is perhaps TRBD2 (6 bases). CDR1 SGHVS and CDR2 FNYEAQ come from the germline V gene. The CDR3 runs to 17 residues. V was clipped by 1 base and J by 2 bases, with 14 bases between them. The CDR3, as DNA: TGTGCCAGCAGCTTAGTCAGACGGGAGTTTAACACCGGGGAGCTGTTTTTT. It encodes CASSLVRREFNTGELFF.

This clonotype was seen only once. This may come from a read error, since a much larger clone is one base off. V gene TRBV3-1 combines with J gene TRBJ2-1; D remains unclear. Germline values: CDR1 LGHDT, CDR2 YNNKEL (reference sequence). There are 15 residues in the CDR3. CDR3 DNA sequence: TGTGCCACCAGCCAAGTTGGAACGGAACACAATGAGCAGTTCTTC. This sequence encodes CATSQVGTEHNEQFF.

The J gene is TRBJ1-1, the V gene TRBV28, with 8 bases matching TRBD1. Germline trimming cut 5 bases from V and 2 bases from J; bases unmatched to any gene: 16. Germline CDR1 and CDR2: MDHEN and SYDVKM. This CDR3 has 18 residues. The CDR3, as DNA: TGTGCCAGCAGTCTGACAGGGGCCGCTCTTCTGATCAACACTGAAGCTTTCTTT. Protein sequence: CASSLTGAALLINTEAFF.

The chain employs TRBV5-1 and TRBJ1-6; 9 bases are shared with TRBD1. The V and J ends lost 4 bases and 10 bases, in that order; junction bases with no gene match: 9. CDR3 length: 15 amino acids. Germline-derived CDR1 and CDR2 are SGHRS and YFSETQ. The CDR3 nucleotides are TGCGCCAGCAGCCCCGGGACAGGGAGTGGGTCACCCCTCCACTTT. Its translation is CASSPGTGSGSPLHF.

V gene TRBV3-1 combines with J gene TRBJ2-7, with D perhaps assigned TRBD1 or TRBD2 (5 bases each). V lost 2 bases and J lost 8, with 16 bases in between. The germline gives CDR1 LGHDT, CDR2 YNNKEL (reference sequence). The CDR3 is 14 residues long. The CDR3 here is CASSQPRDPGKQYF. In nucleotides, the CDR3 is TGTGCCAGCAGCCAACCTCGGGACCCAGGCAAGCAGTACTTC.

This clonotype was seen ten or more times. V is TRBV28 and J is TRBJ1-2; maybe TRBD1 (6 bases). V lost 5 bases and J 5 bases, leaving 9 bases between the germline ends. The CDR3 is 12 amino acids. The germline CDR1 and CDR2 sequences are MDHEN and SYDVKM. The CDR3 DNA reads as TGTGCCAGCAGTCCAGGGGCGTATGGCTACACCTTC. Translated, it gives CASSPGAYGYTF.

Ten or more counts support this clonotype. This chain uses TRBV20-1 with TRBJ2-1; no definite D call. The CDR3 is 15 residues long. The germline gives CDR1 DFQATT, CDR2 SNEGSKA (reference sequence). Trimming stripped 2 bases from V and 0 bases from J, with 11 bases between. CDR3 coding DNA: TGCAGTGCTAGAACGGACGCTAGCTCCTACAATGAGCAGTTCTTC. This sequence encodes CSARTDASSYNEQFF.

This clonotype was observed many times. V usage is TRBV27 and J usage is TRBJ2-3, with unresolved D. Germline-derived CDR1 and CDR2 are MNHEY and SMNVEV (reference sequence). Trimming removed 0 bases at V and 3 bases at J, with 13 bases between. The CDR3 length is 16 residues. The CDR3 region has the DNA TGTGCCAGCAGTTTATCCCCCTCATCCGGAACAGATACGCAGTATTTT. Protein product: CASSLSPSSGTDTQYF.

This clonotype was seen ten or more times. The gene calls are TRBV5-1 and TRBJ2-3; 8 nucleotides agree with TRBD1. V lost 2 bases, J lost 4 bases, and 6 bases stayed unmatched. CDR1 is SGHRS and CDR2 is YFSETQ in the germline V gene. The length of the CDR3 is 15 residues. The CDR3 loop reads CASSFEGRGPDTQYF. The CDR3 DNA sequence: TGCGCCAGCAGCTTCGAGGGCAGGGGGCCAGATACGCAGTATTTT.

This clonotype appeared many times. This chain joins TRBV29-1 and TRBJ1-5; no definite D call. The V gene lost 4 bases and the J gene lost 4 bases, with 8 bases spanning the gap. Germline lookup yields CDR1 SQVTM and CDR2 ANQGSEA. The CDR3 runs to 12 residues. The CDR3 here is CSVADGNQPQHF. The DNA of the CDR3 is TGCAGCGTTGCGGACGGAAATCAGCCCCAGCATTTT.

The chain carries TRBV29-1 and TRBJ2-7; 7 bases match TRBD2. J was trimmed by 6 bases and V by 5 bases; bases with no gene match: 13. CDR1 is SQVTM and CDR2 is ANQGSEA in the germline V gene. The CDR3 is made up of 14 amino acids. Here the CDR3 DNA reads TGCAGCGTTAACCGGTGGGAGGGCCGATCCGAGCAGTACTTC. The encoded protein is CSVNRWEGRSEQYF.

This clonotype appeared a few times. The chain links TRBV29-1 to TRBJ2-5; unclear D gene. From germline, CDR1 is SQVTM and CDR2 ANQGSEA. The ends were cut back, 4 bases at V and 5 bases at J, with 8 bases in the middle. The CDR3 spans 11 residues. The CDR3 loop reads CSVGFDETQYF. The CDR3 region has the DNA TGCAGCGTTGGGTTTGATGAGACCCAGTACTTC.

In its sample, this clonotype was seen many times. In DNA form, the CDR3 reads TGCGCCAGCAGCTTGGTTCCGCAGGATACGCAGTATTTT. It encodes CASSLVPQDTQYF. The chain recombines TRBV5-1 with TRBJ2-3, with D hard to call. This CDR3 spans 13 amino acids. Germline loops: CDR1 SGHRS, CDR2 YFSETQ. V was cut by 0 bases and J by 6 bases, with 8 bases left in between.